The 16 T cell receptor beta chains in this list originate from one sample, sequenced in a study of blood T cells in healthy people across ages (dated by TCRdb to the mid-2010s). Libraries were prepared through 5' RACE. Instrument used: Illumina HiSeq 2500. A second PCR of roughly 6 to 12 cycles was run with a J-beta primer mix and a sample-barcoded 5' primer. TCRdb passed the public sequencing reads through fastp at Q25 and MiXCR, retaining productive beta sequences. Each record represents a unique CDR3 protein, reported with the most common genes and DNA among its rows. The sample data list approximately 820,000 distinct CDR3 sequences, and around 43% of these were observed just once. Of the sample, roughly 19% falls within the top ten clones. Sequencing was done on a sample of blood. These receptors were obtained from a man between 60 and 75 years old in good health.

The chain couples TRBV5-1 to TRBJ2-3; 8 nucleotides agree with TRBD1. CDR1 and CDR2 from the germline V gene are SGHRS and YFSETQ. J gave up 2 bases and V 7 bases, and 12 bases lay outside the gene matches. The CDR3 has 16 residues. The CDR3 spells CASGYGQGRNTDTQYF. The CDR3 nucleotides are TGCGCCAGCGGCTATGGACAGGGTCGAAACACAGATACGCAGTATTTT.

In its sample, this clonotype was seen many times. An end of the junction does not agree with germline; a read error may underlie this. V is TRBV6-2 or TRBV6-3 and J is TRBJ2-3; no clear D. The CDR3 covers 12 residues. Germline V gives CDR1 MNHEY, CDR2 SVGEGT. CDR3 bases: TGCGCCAGCAGTGACAGCACAGATACGCAGTATTTT. Translating it yields CASSDSTDTQYF.

The chain recombines TRBV2 with TRBJ1-4; no firm D call. The CDR3 is 12 residues long. V shed 6 bases and J shed 5 bases, with 7 bases lying between them. Germline V gene data show CDR1 as SNHLY and CDR2 as FYNNEI. CDR3 residues: CASSLRNEKLFF. The CDR3 DNA is TGTGCCAGCAGCCTACGAAATGAAAAACTGTTTTTT.

V and J are TRBV20-1 and TRBJ2-3; possibly TRBD2 for D (6 bases). CDR1 and CDR2 from the germline V gene are DFQATT and SNEGSKA (reference sequence). V was shortened by 6 bases and J by 4 bases, with 20 bases between the two germline ends. CDR3 length: 15 residues. The CDR3: CSAKRAGSIADTQYF. The CDR3 DNA follows: TGCAGTGCCAAGCGGGCGGGGTCGATCGCAGATACGCAGTATTTT.

A few counts support this clonotype. This chain joins TRBV5-1 and TRBJ2-7; possibly TRBD1 for D (5 bases). CDR1 and CDR2 (germline): SGHRS, YFSETQ. This CDR3 is built from 14 residues. The germline V and J ends were trimmed by 5 bases and 2 bases, with 14 bases remaining between them. DNA for the CDR3: TGCGCCAGCAGTTCCGCAGGGTCACCCTACGAGCAGTACTTC. The encoded protein is CASSSAGSPYEQYF.

V is TRBV3-1 and J is TRBJ1-2, with a weak D call TRBD1 (6 bases). V gave up 0 bases and J gave up 8 bases, with 19 bases separating them. The length of the CDR3 is 16 residues. Germline-derived CDR1 and CDR2 are LGHDT and YNNKEL (reference sequence). DNA of the CDR3: TGTGCCAGCAGCCAAGATCTCCTCAGGGGTGCAGGGGGCTACACCTTC. Protein: CASSQDLLRGAGGYTF. Complete variable domain (other parts from reference TRBV3-1 and TRBJ1-2): DTAVSQTPKYLVTQMGNDKSIKCEQNLGHDTMYWYKQDSKKFLKIMFSYNNKELIINETVPNRFSPKSPDKAHLNLHINSLELGDSAVYFCASSQDLLRGAGGYTFGSGTRLTVV.

A few counts support this clonotype. The V call is TRBV5-1, the J call TRBJ2-7; D possibly corresponds to TRBD1 (6 bases). CDR1 SGHRS and CDR2 YFSETQ come from the germline V gene. V was shortened by 3 bases and J by 0 bases, with 10 bases between the two germline ends. The CDR3 sequence is 14 residues long. The CDR3: CASSWVGGSYEQYF. In nucleotides, the CDR3 is TGCGCCAGCAGCTGGGTAGGGGGCTCCTACGAGCAGTACTTC.

The gene calls are TRBV20-1 and TRBJ1-2; possibly TRBD1 for D (5 bases). With 6 bases removed from V and 2 bases from J, the gap between germline ends came to 13 bases. Germline CDR1 reads DFQATT; CDR2 reads SNEGSKA (reference sequence). The CDR3 sequence is 13 residues long. CDR3 nucleotides: TGCAGTGCCCCCCCAGGGCCCAACTATGGCTACACCTTC. It specifies CSAPPGPNYGYTF.

A single count supports this clonotype. V gene TRBV11-3 combines with J gene TRBJ2-5, with TRBD2 identical over 12 bases. The V and J ends lost 6 bases and 11 bases, in that order; junction bases with no gene match: 13. Looked up from germline, CDR1 is SGHNT and CDR2 is YENEEA. This CDR3 contains 15 residues. Here the CDR3 DNA reads TGTGCCAGCAGGAAGACTAGCGGGGGCCACAATGAGCAGTACTTC. It specifies CASRKTSGGHNEQYF.

The rearrangement uses TRBV5-5 and TRBJ2-1; 7 nucleotides agree with TRBD1. The CDR3 is 17 amino acids. Losses at the gene ends were 5 bases for V and 7 bases for J; bases not matched to a gene: 18. In germline, CDR1 is SGHKS, CDR2 YYEKEE (reference sequence). CDR3 bases: TGTGCCAGCAGTCAGGACAGGAGTGTTTGGGAAAGAAATGAGCAGTTCTTC. It translates to CASSQDRSVWERNEQFF.

CDR3 sequence (DNA): TGCAGTGCTCAGGGACAGGACTCCTACGAGCAGTACTTC. Protein sequence: CSAQGQDSYEQYF. The V call is TRBV20-1, the J call TRBJ2-7, with 8 bases aligning to TRBD1. This CDR3 comprises 13 residues. Germline values: CDR1 DFQATT, CDR2 SNEGSKA (reference sequence). The J segment lost 0 bases and the V segment lost 5 bases, leaving 3 bases of the junction unmatched.

The V call is TRBV21-1, the J call TRBJ1-4; the tabulated D call, TRBD1, remains unverified against the DNA. TRBV21-1 is an annotated pseudogene. This CDR3 has 15 residues. The CDR3 reads CASSGDRDTDEKLFF. The CDR3 DNA reads TGTGCCAGCAGCGGGGACCGGGACACCGATGAAAAACTGTTTTTT.

The rearrangement uses TRBV7-2 and TRBJ1-3; no definite D call. V was cut by 1 base and J by 4 bases, with 8 bases left in between. This CDR3 is built from 14 residues. Per germline, CDR1 SGHTA and CDR2 FQGNSA. The CDR3 region has the DNA TGTGCCAGCAGCTTAGGGGGAGCAGGAAACACCATATATTTT. Its translation is CASSLGGAGNTIYF.

This clonotype has only one observation. V and J are TRBV6-2 or TRBV6-3 and TRBJ1-1; the D gene is possibly TRBD1 (5 bases). Per the germline V gene, CDR1 is MNHEY and CDR2 is SVGEGT. Trimming left V 2 bases short and J 4 bases short, with 11 bases between. The CDR3 runs to 14 residues. In DNA form, the CDR3 reads TGTGCCAGCAGTTACCGGAGGGGCCTCACTGAAGCTTTCTTT. Encoded protein: CASSYRRGLTEAFF.

The CDR3 bases are TGTGCCAGTAGTTCTCAGGCAGGTGGTGATGATGGCTACACCTTC. Encoded protein: CASSSQAGGDDGYTF. The chain links TRBV19 to TRBJ1-2; D is unresolved. Trimming removed 5 bases from V and 6 bases from J, with 19 bases in between. Germline lookup yields CDR1 LNHDA and CDR2 SQIVND (reference sequence). The CDR3 loop spans 15 amino acids.

This clonotype has just a few counts. V gene TRBV6-2 or TRBV6-3 combines with J gene TRBJ2-4, with a weak D call TRBD1 (5 bases). Germline values: CDR1 MNHEY, CDR2 SVGEGT. The CDR3 is 14 residues long. Trimming stripped 7 bases from V and 0 bases from J, with 10 bases between. The CDR3 sequence: CASIDQGAKNIQYF. DNA for the CDR3: TGTGCCAGCATTGATCAGGGAGCCAAAAACATTCAGTACTTC.